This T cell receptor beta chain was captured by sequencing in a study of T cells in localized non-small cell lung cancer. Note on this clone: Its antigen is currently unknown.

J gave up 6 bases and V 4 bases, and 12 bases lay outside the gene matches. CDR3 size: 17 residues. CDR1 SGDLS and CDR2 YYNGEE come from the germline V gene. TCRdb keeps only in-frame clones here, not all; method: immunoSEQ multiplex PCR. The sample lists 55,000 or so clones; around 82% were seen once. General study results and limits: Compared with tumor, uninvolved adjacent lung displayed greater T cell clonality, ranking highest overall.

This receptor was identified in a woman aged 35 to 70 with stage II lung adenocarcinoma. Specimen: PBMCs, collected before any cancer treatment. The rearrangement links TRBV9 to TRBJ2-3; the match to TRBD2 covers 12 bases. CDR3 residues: CASSRGLAGGPFDTQYF. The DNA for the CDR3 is TGTGCCAGCAGCCGAGGGCTAGCGGGGGGGCCTTTCGATACGCAGTATTTT.